Sequencing of this T cell receptor beta chain was carried out in a study of blood T cells in healthy people across ages. About the research overall: The template switching approach captured approximately one barcoded beta molecule for every two T cells.

Through a sample-barcoded 5' primer and a J-beta primer mix, a second PCR was run for about 7 to 12 cycles. TCRdb re-analysed the 5' RACE reads in MiXCR, keeping a single row per CDR3 protein. The sample holds roughly 1,000,000 distinct CDR3 sequences, less than 25% seen once. This CDR3 is built from 14 residues. Germline lookup yields CDR1 MNHEY and CDR2 SMNVEV (reference sequence). Between the trimmed V and J ends, which lost 6 bases and 8 bases, there was a span of 19 bases. The sample also formed part of further work on T cells of mothers and their children. As that study records: About 3 million TCR beta reads per child versus over 9.5 million per mother.

The sequence came from a girl aged 2 to 10 in good health. The sample comprised blood. This chain connects TRBV27 to TRBJ1-2, with D perhaps matching TRBD1 (5 bases). CDR3 coding DNA: TGTGCCAGCAGCTTGATCCGGGGCGATGGCGGCTACACCTTC. Translating gives CASSLIRGDGGYTF.